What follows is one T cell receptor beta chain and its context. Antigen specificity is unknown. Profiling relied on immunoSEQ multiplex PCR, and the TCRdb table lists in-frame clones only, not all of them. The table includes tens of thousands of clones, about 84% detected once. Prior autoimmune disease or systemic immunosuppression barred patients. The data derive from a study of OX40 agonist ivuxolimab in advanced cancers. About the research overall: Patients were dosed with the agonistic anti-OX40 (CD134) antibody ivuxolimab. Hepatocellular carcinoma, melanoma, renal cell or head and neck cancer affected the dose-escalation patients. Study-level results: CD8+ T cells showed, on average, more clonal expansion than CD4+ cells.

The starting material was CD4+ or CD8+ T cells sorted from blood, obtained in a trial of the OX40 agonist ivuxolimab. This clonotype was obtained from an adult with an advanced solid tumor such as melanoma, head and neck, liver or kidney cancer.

CDR3 DNA: TGTGCCAGCAGCTCTTGGGGTGAGAAAGATGGCTACACCTTC. It encodes CASSSWGEKDGYTF. This chain links TRBV6-5 with TRBJ1-2; D is unclear. This CDR3 has 14 residues. Germline lookup yields CDR1 MNHEY and CDR2 SVGAGI. V lost 6 bases and J lost 6, with 17 bases in between.